The clone carrying this T cell receptor (beta chain) was counted ten times or more. The antigen remains unidentified. CDR3 length: 12 residues. Germline assignment: CDR1 DFQATT and CDR2 SNEGSKA (reference sequence). Trimming took off 1 base at V and 3 bases at J, with 6 bases between the two ends. A single record per CDR3 protein comes from TCRdb applying MiXCR to the PCR reads. The sample shows over 550,000 distinct CDR3 sequences, around 25% of them seen only once. This sample was included in a study of molecular identifiers for immune sequencing clone quantification. Study overall: In replicates, the authors split RNA from around 20,000 or 100,000 naive CD8 cells five ways and sequenced four.

Study observations and caveats: Over 99% of CMV-specific effector molecules, but under 1% of naive ones, were in clones above 20 copies.

The sequence was obtained from a human donor in good health. Some libraries in this study had Jurkat cell RNA spiked in. The chain recombines TRBV20-1 with TRBJ1-1; D gene unclear. The sample was naive CD8+ T cells from blood, with Jurkat cell RNA spiked in. Subset reported: FACS-sorted CD8+CD4-CCR7+CD45RA+ naive T cells. The CDR3 sequence: CSARGPDTEAFF. The CDR3 DNA reads as TGCAGTGCTAGAGGTCCGGACACTGAAGCTTTCTTT.